This T cell receptor (beta chain) is drawn from a study of shared clonotypes between healthy human individuals. This clone was seen once. As yet, its antigen is unknown. Findings and caveats of the study: All-four-donor shared clonotypes had higher generation probabilities than non-shared clonotypes did. Investigators collected only blood, and repertoires in tissues likely differ. Generally, naive subsets came out with larger estimated richness than memory subsets.

Only in-frame clones appear in the TCRdb table, and some are missing; sequencing was by immunoSEQ multiplex PCR. Of under 850,000 clones in the sample, roughly 72% were seen once. Participating donors were healthy, HIV-negative adults free of recent acute infections or vaccinations. The CDR3 has 17 residues. The V call is TRBV21-1, the J call TRBJ2-7; TRBD2 is the table's D call, not checked against the DNA. TRBV21-1 is flagged as a pseudogene. This TCR derives from a young woman in good health. Specimen: memory CD4+ T cells sorted from blood. As for subset: CD45RA-negative fraction. The CDR3 nucleotides read TGTGCCAGCAGCAATAACCCCTTGGCGGTGAGCTCCTACGAGCAGTACTTC. Its protein product is CASSNNPLAVSSYEQYF.